Presented here are 8 T cell receptor beta chains from one specimen sequenced in a study of OX40 agonist ivuxolimab in advanced cancers. The library relied on the immunoSEQ multiplex PCR assay. In its TCRdb copy, this immuneACCESS table keeps in-frame sequences only and misses some clones. Where compared with another copy, unresolved V genes explain less than half of these, and the others have no known cause. The sample profile shows around 74,000 clones; approximately 85% of them were found once. The ten top clones hold roughly 6% of the sample. The sample consisted of CD4+ or CD8+ T cells sorted from blood, taken in a trial of the OX40 agonist ivuxolimab. These receptor sequences come from an adult with an advanced solid tumor such as melanoma, head and neck, liver or kidney cancer.

To note about this clone: A junction end diverges from the germline sequence, so it may reflect a read error. The rearrangement links TRBV5-4 to TRBJ2-7; TRBD1 matches at 7 bases. The CDR3 runs 15 residues. CDR1 and CDR2 (germline): SGHNT, YYREEE (reference sequence). The CDR3: CASSQGRGSSWEQYF. The CDR3, as DNA: TGCGCCAGCAGCCAAGGCAGGGGGAGTTCGTGGGAGCAGTACTTC. Looking up the rest from reference TRBV5-4 and TRBJ2-7 gives the full variable domain: ETGVTQSPTHLIKTRGQQVTLRCSSQSGHNTVSWYQQALGQGPQFIFQYYREEENGRGNFPPRFSGLQFPNYSSELNVNALELDDSALYLCASSQGRGSSWEQYFGPGTRLTVT.

The genes are TRBV6-6 and TRBJ2-3; TRBD2 aligns across 14 bases. Looked up from germline, CDR1 is MNHNY and CDR2 is SVGAGI (reference sequence). The length of the CDR3 is 14 residues. V dropped 2 bases and J dropped 14; count of bases not matched to a gene: 6. CDR3 amino acids: CASSYQGLAGEVYF. DNA for the CDR3: TGTGCCAGCAGTTACCAGGGACTAGCGGGAGAAGTGTATTTT.

The rearrangement joins TRBV5-4 to TRBJ1-6; D possibly corresponds to TRBD1 (6 bases). The CDR3 spans 15 residues. V was trimmed by 2 bases and J by 7 bases, leaving 13 bases between them. Germline assignment: CDR1 SGHNT and CDR2 YYREEE (reference sequence). The chain's CDR3 is CASSLTGGANSPLHF. CDR3 in DNA: TGTGCCAGCAGCTTAACCGGGGGGGCCAATTCACCCCTCCACTTT. The full variable domain, completed using reference TRBV5-4 and TRBJ1-6, is ETGVTQSPTHLIKTRGQQVTLRCSSQSGHNTVSWYQQALGQGPQFIFQYYREEENGRGNFPPRFSGLQFPNYSSELNVNALELDDSALYLCASSLTGGANSPLHFGNGTRLTVT.

This chain joins TRBV6-1 and TRBJ1-4, with TRBD1 as a possible D gene (6 bases). CDR3 length: 14 residues. Germline V gene data show CDR1 as MNHNS and CDR2 as SASEGT. V lost 8 bases and J 5 bases, leaving 15 bases between the germline ends. The CDR3 nucleotides read TGTGCCAGCTGCTACAGGGAAGAGAATGAAAAACTGTTTTTT. Translation gives CASCYREENEKLFF.

The CDR3 loop reads CAISATDQPQHF. DNA of the CDR3: TGTGCCATCAGTGCTACAGATCAGCCCCAGCATTTT. This chain uses TRBV10-3 with TRBJ1-5; no reliable D call. Germline CDR1 ENHRY, CDR2 SYGVKD. The CDR3 covers 12 residues. Trimming left V 4 bases short and J 5 bases short, with 6 bases between.

The gene calls are TRBV7-3 and TRBJ2-3; D may be TRBD1 (5 bases). Germline values: CDR1 SGHTA, CDR2 FQGTGA. The CDR3 length is 15 residues. V gave up 5 bases and J gave up 1 base, with 13 bases separating them. The CDR3 nucleotides read TGTGCCAGCAGCCCAAGGGGCTACGGCACAGATACGCAGTATTTT. Amino acids: CASSPRGYGTDTQYF.

The chain carries TRBV7-8 and TRBJ1-2, with 9 bases that match TRBD1. V trimming: 3 bases; J trimming: 6 bases; junction bases outside the gene matches: 8. This CDR3 is built from 15 residues. CDR1 SGHVS and CDR2 FQNEAQ come from the germline V gene. The CDR3 nucleotides read TGTGCCAGCAGCTTCGCTACAGGGGGCGGGAATGGCTACACCTTC. This encodes CASSFATGGGNGYTF.

J is TRBJ2-1 and V is TRBV9, with a weak D call TRBD1 (5 bases). The CDR3 contains 16 residues. The germline V gene encodes CDR1 SGDLS and CDR2 YYNGEE. The V gene lost 4 bases and the J gene lost 0 bases, with 14 bases spanning the gap. The CDR3 DNA follows: TGTGCCAGCAGCCCTATGGGGCATAGCTCCTACAATGAGCAGTTCTTC. Protein sequence: CASSPMGHSSYNEQFF.